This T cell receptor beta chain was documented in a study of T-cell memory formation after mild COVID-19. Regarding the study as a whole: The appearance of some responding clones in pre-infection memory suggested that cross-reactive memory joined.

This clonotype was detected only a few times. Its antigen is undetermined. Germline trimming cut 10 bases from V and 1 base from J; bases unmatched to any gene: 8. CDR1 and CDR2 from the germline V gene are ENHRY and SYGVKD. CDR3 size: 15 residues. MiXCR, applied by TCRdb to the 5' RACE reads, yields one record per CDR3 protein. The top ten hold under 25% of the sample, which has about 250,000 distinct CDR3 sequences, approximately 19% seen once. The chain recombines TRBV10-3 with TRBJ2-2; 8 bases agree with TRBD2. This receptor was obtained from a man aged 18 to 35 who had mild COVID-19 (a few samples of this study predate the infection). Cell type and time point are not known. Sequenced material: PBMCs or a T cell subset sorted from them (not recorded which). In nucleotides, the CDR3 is TGTGCCACCCGGGGGGGCAGGGAGAACACCGGGGAGCTGTTTTTT. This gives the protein CATRGGRENTGELFF.